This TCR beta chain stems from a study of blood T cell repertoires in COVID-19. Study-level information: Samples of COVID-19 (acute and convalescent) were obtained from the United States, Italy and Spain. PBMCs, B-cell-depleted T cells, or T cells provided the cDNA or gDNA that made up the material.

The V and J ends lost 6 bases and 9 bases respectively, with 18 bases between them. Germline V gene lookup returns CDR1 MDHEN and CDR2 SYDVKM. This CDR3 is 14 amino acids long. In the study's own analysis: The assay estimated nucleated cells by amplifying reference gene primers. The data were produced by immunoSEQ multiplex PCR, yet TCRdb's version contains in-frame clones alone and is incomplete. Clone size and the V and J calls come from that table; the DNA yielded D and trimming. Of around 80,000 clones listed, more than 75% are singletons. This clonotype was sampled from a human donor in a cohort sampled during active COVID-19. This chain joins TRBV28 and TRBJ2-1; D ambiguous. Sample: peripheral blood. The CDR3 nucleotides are TGTGCCAGCAGGTGGCGGCAAGTGAACGGTGAGCAGTTCTTC. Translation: CASRWRQVNGEQFF.